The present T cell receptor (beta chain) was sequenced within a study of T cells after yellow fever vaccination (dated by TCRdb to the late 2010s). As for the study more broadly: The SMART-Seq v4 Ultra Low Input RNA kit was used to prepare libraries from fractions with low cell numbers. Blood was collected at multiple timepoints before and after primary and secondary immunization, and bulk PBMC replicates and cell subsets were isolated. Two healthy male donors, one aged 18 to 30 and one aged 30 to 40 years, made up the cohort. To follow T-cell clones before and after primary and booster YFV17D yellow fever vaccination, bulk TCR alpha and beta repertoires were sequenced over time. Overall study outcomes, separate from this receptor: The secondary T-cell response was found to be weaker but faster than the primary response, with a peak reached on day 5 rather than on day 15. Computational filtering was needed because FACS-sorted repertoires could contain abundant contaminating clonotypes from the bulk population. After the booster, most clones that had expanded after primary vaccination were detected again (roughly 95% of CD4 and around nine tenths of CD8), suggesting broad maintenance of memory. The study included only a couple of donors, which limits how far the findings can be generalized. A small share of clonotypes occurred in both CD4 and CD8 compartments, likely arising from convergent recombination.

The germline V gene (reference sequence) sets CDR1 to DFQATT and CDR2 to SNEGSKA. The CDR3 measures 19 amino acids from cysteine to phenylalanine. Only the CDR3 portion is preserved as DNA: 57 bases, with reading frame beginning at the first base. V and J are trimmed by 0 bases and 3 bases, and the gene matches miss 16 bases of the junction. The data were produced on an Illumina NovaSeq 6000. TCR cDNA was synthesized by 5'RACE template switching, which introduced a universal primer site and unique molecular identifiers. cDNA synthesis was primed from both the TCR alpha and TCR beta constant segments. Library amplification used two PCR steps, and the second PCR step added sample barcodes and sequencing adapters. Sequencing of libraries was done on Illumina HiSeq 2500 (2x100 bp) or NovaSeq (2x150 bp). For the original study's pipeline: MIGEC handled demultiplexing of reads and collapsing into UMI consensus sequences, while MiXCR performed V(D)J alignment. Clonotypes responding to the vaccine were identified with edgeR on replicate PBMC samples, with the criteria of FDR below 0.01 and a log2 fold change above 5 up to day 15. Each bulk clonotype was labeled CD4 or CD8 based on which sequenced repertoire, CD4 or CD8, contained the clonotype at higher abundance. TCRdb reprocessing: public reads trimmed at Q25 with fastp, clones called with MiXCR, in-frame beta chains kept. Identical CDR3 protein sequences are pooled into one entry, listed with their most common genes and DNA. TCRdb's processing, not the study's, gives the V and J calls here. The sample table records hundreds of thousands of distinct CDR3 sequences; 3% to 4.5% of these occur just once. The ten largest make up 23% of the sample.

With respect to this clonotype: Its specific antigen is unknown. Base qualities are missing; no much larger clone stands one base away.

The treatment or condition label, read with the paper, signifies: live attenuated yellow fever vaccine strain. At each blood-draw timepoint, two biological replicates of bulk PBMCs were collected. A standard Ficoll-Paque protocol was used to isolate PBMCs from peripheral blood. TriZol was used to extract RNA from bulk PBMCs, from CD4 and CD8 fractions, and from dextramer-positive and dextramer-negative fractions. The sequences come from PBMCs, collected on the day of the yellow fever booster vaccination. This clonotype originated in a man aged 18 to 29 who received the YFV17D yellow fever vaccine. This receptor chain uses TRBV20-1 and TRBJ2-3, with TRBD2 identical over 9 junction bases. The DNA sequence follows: TGCAGTGCTAGAGATCCAAGCTTTCTAGAAGCGGGAGGAACAGATACGCAGTATTTT. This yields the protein CSARDPSFLEAGGTDTQYF.